A selection of T cell receptor beta chains follows, all from one sample in a study of cytomegalovirus exposure and HLA in healthy donors. TCRdb's copy holds only in-frame clones and misses some; the assay was immunoSEQ multiplex PCR. The data contain around 140,000 clones, approximately 75% of them singletons. Sequenced material: PBMCs. All receptors come from a male donor in good health and CMV-seronegative. The CDR3 runs from the conserved cysteine through the conserved F or W. Fields, in order: CDR3 DNA, CDR3 protein, clone size, J gene, V gene, D gene. The D gene is left open where the match is weak. Only part of the rows carry a size: once, few, many, or a class if the clone is expanded.

TGCGCCAGCAGCCAAGACCTCAGGGGGACAGTGAATGGCTACACCTTC,CASSQDLRGTVNGYTF,.,TRBJ1-2,TRBV4-3,TRBD1
TGTGCCAGCAGCTTCGGGGGGACTGGAAACACCATATATTTT,CASSFGGTGNTIYF,.,TRBJ1-3,TRBV5-6,.
TGTGCCAGCAGCTCTACCGGAGGGGTTCGCAATGAGCAGTTCTTC,CASSSTGGVRNEQFF,.,TRBJ2-1,TRBV7-9,.
TGTGCCAGCAGCCAGCTGGGCAGCACAGATACGCAGTATTTT,CASSQLGSTDTQYF,once,TRBJ2-3,TRBV6-4,.
TGTGCCTGGACCTGGGGGGGCCGGGGAGATACGCAGTATTTT,CAWTWGGRGDTQYF,.,TRBJ2-3,TRBV30,.
TGCGCCAGCAGCATGGGACTAGCGGGCCTAGCCTACGAGCAGTACTTC,CASSMGLAGLAYEQYF,once,TRBJ2-7,TRBV5-1,TRBD2
TGCGCCAGCAGCCCGGACACGGCCCGGTCGTATGGCTACACCTTC,CASSPDTARSYGYTF,.,TRBJ1-2,TRBV5-1,.
TGTGCCTGGAGTGTACTAGGAGATCAGCCCCAGCATTTT,CAWSVLGDQPQHF,.,TRBJ1-5,TRBV30,.
TGTTCCAGCAGCTTAGATGGGACACTGGGGTTCTTT,CSSSLDGTLGFF,.,TRBJ1-1,TRBV7-9,.
TGTGCCAGCAGCTTATGGGGGACAGGGAACACTGAAGCTTTCTTT,CASSLWGTGNTEAFF,.,TRBJ1-1,TRBV7-3,TRBD1
TGTGCCAGCAGCGTAGCGGGACAGGGGGTTGAGACCCAGTACTTC,CASSVAGQGVETQYF,.,TRBJ2-5,TRBV9,TRBD1
TGTGCCAGCAGCCGGTTGGGGGGGCAAGAGACCCAGTACTTC,CASSRLGGQETQYF,.,TRBJ2-5,TRBV11-2,TRBD2
TGTGCCAGCAGCCAGACAGGGGACCCATCCTACGAGCAGTACTTC,CASSQTGDPSYEQYF,.,TRBJ2-7,TRBV9,TRBD1
TGTGCCAGCAGCTTAGCGGTCCCGGGACTAGCCCCTACCTACAATGAGCAGTTCTTC,CASSLAVPGLAPTYNEQFF,.,TRBJ2-1,TRBV7-2,TRBD2
TGTGCCAGTAGTATAGGGAGGGGGCCAAATTCACCCCTCCACTTT,CASSIGRGPNSPLHF,.,TRBJ1-6,TRBV19,TRBD1
TGTGCCAGCAGCAGGGCCGCCGGAGGGCCCTACGAGCAGTACTTC,CASSRAAGGPYEQYF,.,TRBJ2-7,TRBV7-2,.
TGTGCCAGCAGCCCCTGGGGCCAGCGGGGGGGTTCGGAGCAGTTCTTC,CASSPWGQRGGSEQFF,.,TRBJ2-1,TRBV7-2,TRBD2
TGTGCCAGCAGCCTCGGACTAGCGCTCTCGAACACCGGGGAGCTGTTTTTT,CASSLGLALSNTGELFF,.,TRBJ2-2,TRBV7-8,TRBD2
TGCGCCAGCAGCAAAGGGGTATCCGGGACTAGCGGAGGAATCGCTAGCACAGATACGCAGTATTTT,CASSKGVSGTSGGIASTDTQYF,.,TRBJ2-3,TRBV4-1,TRBD2
TGTGCCAGCAGCTTAGGACAGGGGAACTATGGCTACACCTTC,CASSLGQGNYGYTF,.,TRBJ1-2,TRBV7-8,TRBD1
TGTGCCAGCAGCGTAGGAGAGGGTACGGACACTGAAGCTTTCTTT,CASSVGEGTDTEAFF,.,TRBJ1-1,TRBV9,.
TGTGCCAGCAGCGTAGCTTTAGCGGGGGGGTTAGAGACCCAGTACTTC,CASSVALAGGLETQYF,.,TRBJ2-5,TRBV9,TRBD2
TGTGCCAGCAGCTTACAAGCCACAGGGCTCACTGAAGCTTTCTTT,CASSLQATGLTEAFF,.,TRBJ1-1,TRBV7-9,.
TGTGCCAGCAGCTCGACGGGGGGGCACACAGATACGCAGTATTTT,CASSSTGGHTDTQYF,.,TRBJ2-3,TRBV7-2,TRBD2
TGTGCCATCACCGATCAGGGGGGGGCCAACGTCCTGACTTTC,CAITDQGGANVLTF,.,TRBJ2-6,TRBV10-3,.
TGCGCCAGCAGCCAAGAAGAGCGGGTTGAAAAACTGTTTTTT,CASSQEERVEKLFF,.,TRBJ1-4,TRBV4-3,.